This TCR beta chain was documented in a study of identifying expanded T cells in peripheral blood. Clones were sequenced by immunoSEQ multiplex PCR, and TCRdb holds only the in-frame ones, with some missing. The repertoire holds some 54,000 clones, with around 82% as singletons. This CDR3 spans 13 amino acids. Germline V gene data show CDR1 as SGHRS and CDR2 as YFSETQ. V was pared by 0 bases and J by 7 bases, with 10 bases between. The chain carries TRBV5-1 and TRBJ1-1; perhaps TRBD1 as D (6 bases). The clonotype was recovered from a person aged 18 to 75 in good health. The sequencing sample was made of blood. CDR3 protein: CASSLVQGFEAFF. In nucleotides, the CDR3 is TGCGCCAGCAGCTTGGTACAGGGCTTTGAAGCTTTCTTT.